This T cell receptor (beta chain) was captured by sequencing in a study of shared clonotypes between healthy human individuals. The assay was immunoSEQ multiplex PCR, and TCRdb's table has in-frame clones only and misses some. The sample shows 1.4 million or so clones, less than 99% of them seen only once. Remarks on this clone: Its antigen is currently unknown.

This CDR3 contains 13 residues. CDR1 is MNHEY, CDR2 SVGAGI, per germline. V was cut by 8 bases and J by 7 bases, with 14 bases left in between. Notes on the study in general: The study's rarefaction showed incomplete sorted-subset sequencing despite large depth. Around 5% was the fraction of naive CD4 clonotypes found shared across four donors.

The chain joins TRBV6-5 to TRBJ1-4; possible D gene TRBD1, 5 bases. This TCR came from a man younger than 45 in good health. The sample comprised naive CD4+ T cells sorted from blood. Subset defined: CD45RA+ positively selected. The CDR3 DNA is TGTGCCAGCTCAAGTAACGGGGGTGAAAAACTGTTTTTT. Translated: CASSSNGGEKLFF.